Sequencing of this T cell receptor beta chain was carried out in a study of CD8 T cells in Susac syndrome. Study overall: Within the sequenced Susac syndrome patient group, more than 5 exhibited active disease and about 8 were in remission. Study-level points and caveats: The study acknowledged a relatively small number of individuals in its TCR sequencing and HLA analysis.

To note about this clonotype: Its antigen is not identified.

Reverse transcription of 0.5 to 1 ug RNA was performed with random hexamers. immunoSEQ multiplex PCR amplified TCR beta CDR3 across 54 Vbeta, 13 Jbeta. One entry per CDR3 protein results from TCRdb running MiXCR on the immunoSEQ multiplex PCR reads. Of around 80,000 distinct CDR3 sequences in the sample, approximately 96% were seen once. The sequence derives from a human donor with Susac syndrome. What was sequenced was CD8+ T cells from PBMCs.

This CDR3 is CASSSGGALGYTF. DNA of the CDR3: TGTGCCAGCAGCTCGGGAGGCGCCCTTGGCTACACCTTC. The V and J genes are TRBV7-9 and TRBJ1-2; no reliable D call. The CDR3 spans 13 residues. Trimming removed 4 bases at V and 7 bases at J, with 13 bases between. The germline gives CDR1 SEHNR, CDR2 FQNEAQ (reference sequence).